This TCR beta chain emerged from a study of vaccination and CD4 T cells after COVID-19. Study as a whole: Six males and four females constituted the convalescent cohort, two of whom were Hispanic.

This clonotype turned up a few times. Its antigen remains unknown. Noted treatment: roughly 10-day PBMC culture with coronavirus spike peptide pools or control peptides (ViraFEST assay). Study findings and constraints: It was observed that, in convalescent patients, a median 86.3% of reactive clones arose only post-vaccination.

The V and J ends lost 2 bases and 6 bases respectively, with 8 bases between them. The CDR3 is 12 amino acids. Germline CDR1 and CDR2: LNHDA and SQIVND (reference sequence). The Oncomine TCR Beta short-read assay was what sequenced the DNA obtained from cultured CD4+ T cells. A single record per CDR3 protein comes from TCRdb applying MiXCR to the PCR reads. The sample shows 8,500 to 10,000 distinct CDR3 sequences, 50% to 65% of them seen only once. The receptor was derived from a human donor who had recovered from COVID-19. The material sequenced was CD4+ T cells from blood, cultured in vitro. The rearrangement joins TRBV19 to TRBJ2-7, with D possibly matching TRBD1 (6 bases). Here the CDR3 reads CASSIQGREQYF. The CDR3 DNA reads as TGTGCCAGTAGTATACAGGGGCGCGAGCAGTACTTC.